The 27 T cell receptor beta chains below were found in one sample sequenced in a study of OX40 agonist ivuxolimab in advanced cancers. Generated by immunoSEQ multiplex PCR, the TCRdb table keeps only in-frame clones and is missing some. The sample carries some 42,000 clones, roughly four fifths recorded once. Sample: CD4+ or CD8+ T cells sorted from blood, taken in a trial of the OX40 agonist ivuxolimab. These receptors were collected from an adult with an advanced solid tumor such as melanoma, head and neck, liver or kidney cancer.

The CDR3, as DNA: TGTGCCAGCAGCGTAGGTTTAGAGGGGTATGGCTACACCTTC. It encodes CASSVGLEGYGYTF. The V call is TRBV9, the J call TRBJ1-2; D possibly corresponds to TRBD1 (5 bases). CDR1 SGDLS and CDR2 YYNGEE come from the germline V gene. Trimming pared 0 bases from V and 5 bases from J, leaving 11 bases between. This CDR3 has 14 residues.

The chain employs TRBV5-4 and TRBJ1-2; no clear D gene. Germline lookup yields CDR1 SGHNT and CDR2 YYREEE (reference sequence). Trimming cost V 1 base and J 8 bases, with 15 bases left between them. The CDR3 spans 14 residues. Written as DNA, the CDR3 is TGTGCCAGCAGCTTGATTCTGGCAGCCCGCGGCTACACCTTC. This translates into CASSLILAARGYTF.

The genes are TRBV6-5 and TRBJ2-4, with D unresolved. The V gene lost 6 bases and the J gene lost 0 bases, with 12 bases spanning the gap. This CDR3 spans 15 amino acids. Germline-derived CDR1 and CDR2 are MNHEY and SVGAGI. CDR3: CASSPFELAKNIQYF. CDR3 coding DNA: TGTGCCAGCAGCCCCTTCGAACTAGCCAAAAACATTCAGTACTTC.

This sequence joins TRBV11-2 and TRBJ1-5; D is ambiguous. The germline gives CDR1 SGHAT, CDR2 FQNNGV. CDR3 length equals 13 residues. Between the trimmed V and J ends, which lost 2 bases and 7 bases, there was a span of 9 bases. CDR3 in amino acids: CASSLSLRQPQHF. CDR3 nucleotides: TGTGCCAGCAGCTTATCCTTAAGGCAGCCCCAGCATTTT.

The chain carries TRBV10-1 and TRBJ2-3; TRBD2 matches 10 bases. This CDR3 spans 15 amino acids. Trimming removed 6 bases from V and 0 bases from J; junction bases left unmatched: 3. CDR1 WNHNN and CDR2 SYGVQD come from the germline V gene (reference sequence). CDR3 protein: CASSRLAGSTDTQYF. DNA of the CDR3: TGCGCCAGCAGCAGACTAGCGGGCAGCACAGATACGCAGTATTTT.

The CDR3 sequence is CASSYRVGWDGYGYTF. In DNA form, the CDR3 reads TGTGCCAGCAGTTACAGGGTCGGATGGGACGGCTATGGCTACACCTTC. V gene TRBV6-5 combines with J gene TRBJ1-2, with TRBD1 as a possible D gene (5 bases). Trimming took 2 bases from V and 4 from J, leaving 17 bases between them. The CDR3 is 16 residues long. The germline CDR1 and CDR2 sequences are MNHEY and SVGAGI.

V gene TRBV2 combines with J gene TRBJ1-1; D is undetermined. V shed 2 bases and J shed 3 bases, with 7 bases lying between them. This CDR3 comprises 13 residues. Germline V lookup: CDR1 SNHLY, CDR2 FYNNEI. The CDR3 DNA reads as TGTGCCAGCAGTGAAAATGGGGACACTGAAGCTTTCTTT. It translates to CASSENGDTEAFF.

V gene TRBV18 combines with J gene TRBJ1-1; no firm D call. The CDR3 consists of 14 residues. CDR1 is KGHSH and CDR2 is LQKENI in the germline V gene. V was clipped by 8 bases and J by 0 bases, with 13 bases between them. For the CDR3, the DNA is TGTGCCAGCGCCCCCGCCGGGTTGAACACTGAAGCTTTCTTT. Translated, it gives CASAPAGLNTEAFF. Drawing the rest from reference TRBV18 and TRBJ1-1, the complete variable domain is NAGVMQNPRHLVRRRGQEARLRCSPMKGHSHVYWYRQLPEEGLKFMVYLQKENIIDESGMPKERFSAEFPKEGPSILRIQQVVRGDSAAYFCASAPAGLNTEAFFGQGTRLTVV.

The chain joins TRBV4-3 to TRBJ2-2, with 10 nucleotides matching TRBD1. V lost 3 bases and J lost 6; bases outside the gene matches: 10. The CDR3 totals 17 residues. Germline loops: CDR1 LGHNA, CDR2 YSLEER. The CDR3: CASSQRTGTGDSGELFF. For the CDR3, the DNA is TGCGCCAGCAGCCAGAGAACCGGGACAGGGGATTCCGGGGAGCTGTTTTTT.

The gene calls are TRBV10-2 and TRBJ2-7; D not resolved. There are 13 residues in the CDR3. The germline gives CDR1 WSHSY, CDR2 SAAADI. Trimming left V 3 bases short and J 7 bases short, with 13 bases between. As DNA, the CDR3 is TGCGCCAGCAGTGACTCCCGCCGATGGGAGCAGTACGTC. Protein product: CASSDSRRWEQYV.

The V call is TRBV7-9, the J call TRBJ2-7; 12 nucleotides agree with TRBD2. V dropped 6 bases and J dropped 4; count of bases not matched to a gene: 7. Per germline, CDR1 SEHNR and CDR2 FQNEAQ (reference sequence). The CDR3 is 15 residues long. The CDR3 sequence: CASRQTSGSSYEQYF. CDR3 in DNA: TGTGCCAGCAGGCAGACTAGCGGGAGTAGTTACGAGCAGTACTTC. The full variable domain, completed using reference TRBV7-9 and TRBJ2-7, is DTGVSQNPRHKITKRGQNVTFRCDPISEHNRLYWYRQTLGQGPEFLTYFQNEAQLEKSRLLSDRFSAERPKGSFSTLEIQRTEQGDSAMYLCASRQTSGSSYEQYFGPGTRLTVT.

This clone was detected only once. The genes are TRBV7-9 and TRBJ2-1, with TRBD2 identical over 8 bases. With V trimmed by 5 bases and J by 7 bases, 10 bases remained unmatched. The V gene's germline CDR1 is SEHNR and CDR2 FQNEAQ (reference sequence). The CDR3 contains 15 residues. For the CDR3, the DNA is TGTGCCAGCAGCAAACGCGGACTAGCTGGGAATGAGCAGTTCTTC. As protein: CASSKRGLAGNEQFF.

The rearrangement joins TRBV2 to TRBJ2-5; unclear D gene. Trimming left V 2 bases short and J 1 base short, with 11 bases between. CDR1 is SNHLY and CDR2 is FYNNEI in the germline V gene. The CDR3 covers 15 residues. As DNA, the CDR3 is TGTGCCAGCAGTGAAAAGGACCCGGCCCAAGAGACCCAGTACTTC. This translates into CASSEKDPAQETQYF. The whole variable domain, remainder taken from reference TRBV2 and TRBJ2-5, is EPEVTQTPSHQVTQMGQEVILRCVPISNHLYFYWYRQILGQKVEFLVSFYNNEISEKSEIFDDQFSVERPDGSNFTLKIRSTKLEDSAMYFCASSEKDPAQETQYFGPGTRLLVL.

CDR3 in amino acids: CASTGQGINIQYF. CDR3 in DNA: TGTGCCAGCACCGGACAGGGCATAAACATTCAGTACTTC. The chain carries TRBV7-9 and TRBJ2-4, with 8 bases matching TRBD1. V was clipped by 7 bases and J by 6 bases; unmatched bases: 5. Germline CDR1 reads SEHNR; CDR2 reads FQNEAQ (reference sequence). The CDR3 loop spans 13 amino acids.

The V gene is TRBV5-1, the J gene TRBJ2-1, with D possibly being TRBD2 (6 bases). Germline V gives CDR1 SGHRS, CDR2 YFSETQ. V was shortened by 0 bases and J by 3 bases, with 13 bases between the two germline ends. CDR3 length: 16 residues. In DNA form, the CDR3 reads TGCGCCAGCAGCTTGGACCCCGGACTATACTACAATGAGCAGTTCTTC. Its protein is CASSLDPGLYYNEQFF.

The rearrangement links TRBV29-1 to TRBJ1-1, with unresolved D. This CDR3 region has 13 residues. V lost 5 bases, J lost 4 bases, and 14 bases lay in between. CDR1 and CDR2 (germline): SQVTM, ANQGSEA. Written as DNA, the CDR3 is TGCAGCGTTTCTGAGAGTGGAGGCACTGAAGCTTTCTTT. Its protein is CSVSESGGTEAFF.

The genes are TRBV6-5 and TRBJ2-1; 12 nucleotides line up with TRBD2. Germline V lookup: CDR1 MNHEY, CDR2 SVGAGI. Losses at the gene ends were 7 bases for V and 2 bases for J; bases not matched to a gene: 3. There are 15 residues in the CDR3. The CDR3 here is CASTRTSGTYNEQFF. CDR3 sequence (DNA): TGTGCCAGCACCAGGACTAGCGGGACCTACAATGAGCAGTTCTTC.

The chain joins TRBV7-9 to TRBJ1-4, with TRBD1 matching over 10 bases. Germline V CDR1 and CDR2: SEHNR, FQNEAQ (reference sequence). This CDR3 is 17 amino acids long. Trimming at V came to 5 bases and at J to 3 bases, leaving 9 bases not matched to a gene. CDR3 in amino acids: CASSQRGQGRANEKLFF. The CDR3 bases are TGTGCCAGCAGCCAGAGGGGACAGGGGAGAGCTAATGAAAAACTGTTTTTT.

V gene TRBV10-3 combines with J gene TRBJ2-1, with TRBD2 matching over 9 bases. The CDR3 has 13 residues. In germline, CDR1 is ENHRY, CDR2 SYGVKD. V gave up 8 bases and J gave up 4 bases; unmatched junction bases: 3. This chain's CDR3 is CAISAGGYNEQFF. In DNA form, the CDR3 reads TGTGCCATCTCAGCGGGAGGATACAATGAGCAGTTCTTC.

The CDR3 here is CASSSRTSGSWYTQYF. The DNA for the CDR3 is TGTGCCAGCAGCTCCCGGACTAGCGGGAGTTGGTATACGCAGTATTTT. V and J are TRBV5-4 and TRBJ2-3, with TRBD2 matching 13 bases. The length of the CDR3 is 16 residues. Germline V gives CDR1 SGHNT, CDR2 YYREEE (reference sequence). V lost 3 bases, J lost 7 bases, and 8 bases stayed unmatched.

This clone was seen just once. This sequence joins TRBV7-2 and TRBJ2-5, with TRBD2 matching over 8 bases. After removal of 5 bases from V and 0 bases from J, the junction contained 11 bases not matched to a gene. This CDR3 contains 17 residues. CDR1 SGHTA and CDR2 FQGNSA come from the germline V gene. DNA for the CDR3: TGTGCCAGCAGCCCACGTATACTAGCGGAGGACCAAGAGACCCAGTACTTC. As protein: CASSPRILAEDQETQYF. Together with reference TRBV7-2 and TRBJ2-5, the CDR3 gives the full variable domain: GAGVSQSPSNKVTEKGKDVELRCDPISGHTALYWYRQSLGQGLEFLIYFQGNSAPDKSGLPSDRFSAERTGGSVSTLTIQRTQQEDSAVYLCASSPRILAEDQETQYFGPGTRLLVL.

This rearrangement joins TRBV5-4 to TRBJ1-2; TRBD1 agrees at 9 bases. Trimming at V came to 2 bases and at J to 8 bases, leaving 10 bases not matched to a gene. The germline gives CDR1 SGHNT, CDR2 YYREEE (reference sequence). The CDR3 loop spans 15 amino acids. The CDR3 reads CASSLPGQGASGYTF. CDR3 coding DNA: TGTGCCAGCAGCTTACCGGGACAGGGAGCCTCAGGCTACACCTTC. The variable domain in full, completed from reference TRBV5-4 and TRBJ1-2, reads ETGVTQSPTHLIKTRGQQVTLRCSSQSGHNTVSWYQQALGQGPQFIFQYYREEENGRGNFPPRFSGLQFPNYSSELNVNALELDDSALYLCASSLPGQGASGYTFGSGTRLTVV.

The sample holds one count of this clone. The chain combines TRBV6-5 with TRBJ2-1; a weak D match, TRBD1 (5 bases). V lost 0 bases and J 0 bases, leaving 9 bases between the germline ends. Germline assignment: CDR1 MNHEY and CDR2 SVGAGI. There are 16 residues in the CDR3. The CDR3 spells CASSYSTASSYNEQFF. CDR3 nucleotide sequence: TGTGCCAGCAGTTACTCGACAGCCAGCTCCTACAATGAGCAGTTCTTC.

The chain has TRBV2 and TRBJ2-7, with 8 bases aligning to TRBD2. This CDR3 has 13 amino acids. Trimming cost V 8 bases and J 4 bases; bases outside gene matches: 7. The germline V gene encodes CDR1 SNHLY and CDR2 FYNNEI. The CDR3 loop is CASSIGRGYEQYF. Here the CDR3 DNA reads TGTGCCAGCTCTATCGGGAGGGGATACGAGCAGTACTTC. Variable domain in full (rest from reference TRBV2 and TRBJ2-7): EPEVTQTPSHQVTQMGQEVILRCVPISNHLYFYWYRQILGQKVEFLVSFYNNEISEKSEIFDDQFSVERPDGSNFTLKIRSTKLEDSAMYFCASSIGRGYEQYFGPGTRLTVT.

The chain has TRBV5-6 and TRBJ2-5; possibly TRBD2 for D (5 bases). Trimming removed 1 base at V and 11 bases at J, with 12 bases between. There are 12 residues in the CDR3. CDR1 is SGHDT, CDR2 YYEEEE, per germline. CDR3 loop: CASSLSLREQYF. In DNA, the CDR3 is TGTGCCAGCAGCTTGAGTTTAAGGGAGCAGTACTTC.

The CDR3 nucleotides are TGTGCCAGCAGTGAAGGTCAGGGCCGTTCCTATGGCTACACCTTC. It specifies CASSEGQGRSYGYTF. The rearrangement uses TRBV2 and TRBJ1-2; D may be TRBD1 (5 bases). Germline V lookup: CDR1 SNHLY, CDR2 FYNNEI. The CDR3 contains 15 residues. V was clipped by 1 base and J by 4 bases, with 13 bases between them.

The gene calls are TRBV18 and TRBJ1-1; no firm D call. Looked up from germline, CDR1 is KGHSH and CDR2 is LQKENI. This CDR3 has 14 residues. V lost 0 bases to trimming and J lost 1 base, with 6 bases between them. CDR3 coding DNA: TGTGCCAGCTCACCACCGGGCCAGAACACTGAAGCTTTCTTT. Its protein is CASSPPGQNTEAFF.